Listed below are T cell receptor beta chains from one sample, sequenced in a study of tumor-infiltrating lymphocytes in primary liver carcinoma. TCRdb re-derived calls from the multiplex PCR reads in MiXCR, one entry per CDR3 protein. The sample yields 300,000 to 350,000 distinct CDR3 sequences, about 50% seen once. The source material was peripheral blood. These receptors originate from a woman younger than 45 with primary liver carcinoma and hepatitis B virus infection. Both conserved end residues are part of each CDR3. The D gene is left open where the match is weak. Size tells how often a clone was seen (once, few, many) or the class of an expanded clone, and some rows leave it out.

>TRBJ2-2|NA|TRBV12-3/TRBV12-4|NA
TGTGCCAGCAGGGCGATGCGGAACACCGGGGAGCTGTTTTTT
CASRAMRNTGELFF
>TRBJ2-2|few|TRBV30|NA
TGTGCCTGGAGTGGGGAAGGGGCCACCGGGGAGCTGTTTTTT
CAWSGEGATGELFF
>TRBJ2-1|NA|TRBV6-1|TRBD2
TGTGCCGGCAGTAAACTAGCGGGAGCCTACAACGAGCAGTTCTTC
CAGSKLAGAYNEQFF
>TRBJ2-7|many|TRBV7-8|TRBD1
TGTGCCAGCAGCTTTTCCGGGACAGGGGGCTACGAGCAGTACTTC
CASSFSGTGGYEQYF
>TRBJ2-7|NA|TRBV7-9|NA
TGTGTCAGCAGCTTAGACACTACCTACGAGCAGTACTTC
CVSSLDTTYEQYF
>TRBJ2-1|NA|TRBV5-8|TRBD1
TGTGCCAGCCGGGACAGGGGACGGAATGAGCAGTTCTTC
CASRDRGRNEQFF
>TRBJ2-1|NA|TRBV11-1|TRBD1
TGTGCTAGCAGCTTTAGGCCGGAGATGGGACAGGGGGACAATGAGCAGTTCTTC
CASSFRPEMGQGDNEQFF
>TRBJ2-1|NA|TRBV7-9|TRBD2
TGTGCCAGCACCTTAAGGGCTAGCGGGAGCACAGGCGATGAGCAGTTCTTC
CASTLRASGSTGDEQFF
>TRBJ2-7|NA|TRBV5-6|TRBD2
TGTGCCAGCAGCTTACGACTAGCGGGAGGCCTCTGGGGGCAGTACTTC
CASSLRLAGGLWGQYF
>TRBJ1-1|NA|TRBV5-1|NA
TGCGCCAGCAGCTTGGACCCGAACACTGAAGCTCTCTTT
CASSLDPNTEALF
>TRBJ1-2|NA|TRBV12-3/TRBV12-4|TRBD1
TGTGCCAGCAGTTTCCCTGGACAGGGCTATGGTGACACCTTC
CASSFPGQGYGDTF
>TRBJ2-1|once|TRBV4-1|NA
TGTGCCAGCAGCCAAGAAGGGACGGCACTCCCTTACAATGAGCAGTTCTTC
CASSQEGTALPYNEQFF
>TRBJ2-3|NA|TRBV12-3/TRBV12-4|NA
TGTGCCAGCAGTTCACACACAGATAAGCAGTATTTT
CASSSHTDKQYF
>TRBJ2-1|many|TRBV11-2|NA
TGTGCCAGCAGCGAGGCCCGGATAGCGAGAAATGAGCAGTTCTTC
CASSEARIARNEQFF
>TRBJ1-6|NA|TRBV6-5|TRBD1
TGTGCTAGCAGCGAGGGACAGGGGTATTCACCCCCCCACTTT
CASSEGQGYSPPHF
>TRBJ2-1|many|TRBV12-3/TRBV12-4|TRBD2
TGTGCCAGCACCCCGGGACTAGCGGGCTACCCGGACAATGAGCAGTTCTTC
CASTPGLAGYPDNEQFF
>TRBJ1-1|many|TRBV11-3|NA
TGTGCCAGCAGCCGCGGGGGGGGGCGGACTGAAGCTTTCTTT
CASSRGGGRTEAFF
>TRBJ2-7|NA|TRBV30|TRBD2
TGTGCCTGGGGGACTACCGGGACTCCAATATACGAGCGGTACTTC
CAWGTTGTPIYERYF
>TRBJ2-3|few|TRBV13|NA
TGTGCCAGCAGCGAAAAGGGCGGCACAGATACGCAGTATTTT
CASSEKGGTDTQYF
>TRBJ2-5|few|TRBV6-1|TRBD1
TGTGCCAGCAAAAGGACAGGGGGCGAGACCCAGTACTTC
CASKRTGGETQYF
>TRBJ2-7|many|TRBV29-1|TRBD2
TGCAGCGTATCCGCGGGACTAGACTACGAGCAGTACTTC
CSVSAGLDYEQYF
>TRBJ2-6|once|TRBV6-5|NA
TGTGCCAGCAGTTCGGTGAAGCCTGGACTCTACTCTGGGGCCAACGTCCTGACTTTC
CASSSVKPGLYSGANVLTF
>TRBJ2-7|few|TRBV5-4|TRBD1
TGTGCCAGCAGCTTGTTGGGACAGGGCGAAGCCTACGAGCAGTACTTC
CASSLLGQGEAYEQYF
>TRBJ2-3|NA|TRBV29-1|TRBD2
TGCAGCGTGGAGGAAACCGGGAGGGGCACAGATACGCAGTATTTT
CSVEETGRGTDTQYF
>TRBJ2-4|NA|TRBV6-6|TRBD1
TGTGCCAGCAGACCGGGACAGGGGCTCAAAAACATTCAGTACTTC
CASRPGQGLKNIQYF
>TRBJ2-7|NA|TRBV29-1|NA
NA
CSVGLGTDGTYELYF
>TRBJ2-1|few|TRBV12-3/TRBV12-4|NA
TGTGCCAGCAGTCTGGGGGTAAGCTCCCATGAGCAGTTCTTC
CASSLGVSSHEQFF
>TRBJ2-2|once|TRBV14|NA
TGTGCCAGCAGCCAAGAAAGAAGCACCGGGGAGCTGTTTTTT
CASSQERSTGELFF
>TRBJ2-7|NA|TRBV12-3/TRBV12-4|NA
TGTGCCAGCAGTTTACGGGGAGAGGACGGGCAGTACTTC
CASSLRGEDGQYF
>TRBJ1-2|NA|TRBV5-5|NA
TGTGCCAGCAGCTTGGACCTGGGGCTGTACTATGGCTACACCTTC
CASSLDLGLYYGYTF
>TRBJ2-7|NA|TRBV11-2|NA
TGTGCCAGCAGCTTTATCACGTGCTACGAGCAGTGCTTC
CASSFITCYEQCF
>TRBJ1-1|NA|TRBV6-5|TRBD1
TGTGCCACCAACCCGGTGACAGGGGTGAACACTGAAGCTTTCTTT
CATNPVTGVNTEAFF
>TRBJ2-7|many|TRBV6-5|NA
TGTGCCAGCAGTTACGGGGGCGAATACGAGCAGTACTTC
CASSYGGEYEQYF
>TRBJ1-5|NA|TRBV12-3/TRBV12-4|NA
TGTGCCGGAGAACCCAGGACAGCAGATCAGCCCCAGCATTTT
CAGEPRTADQPQHF
>TRBJ2-3|NA|TRBV10-3|NA
TGTGTCATCAGTGGGGCCGGGCTCACAGATACGCAGTATTTT
CVISGAGLTDTQYF
>TRBJ2-7|NA|TRBV6-5|NA
TGTGCCAGCAGTTACCGGCTAGGAATGGGCTGCGAGCAGTACTTC
CASSYRLGMGCEQYF
>TRBJ2-2|NA|TRBV28|NA
TGTGCCAGCAGCCGGGTTTTCGGGGGAAGTGGCGGGGAGCTGTTTTTT
CASSRVFGGSGGELFF
>TRBJ2-7|many|TRBV11-2|NA
TGTGCCAGCAGCTTAATTCTCTACGAGCAGTACTTC
CASSLILYEQYF
>TRBJ2-5|few|TRBV5-1|NA
TGCGCCAGCAGCTTGGACAGGGAAACATATGGGACCCAGTACTTC
CASSLDRETYGTQYF
>TRBJ2-7|NA|TRBV20-1|NA
TGCAGTGCTAAGAGCGGTGCCGGGTCCTACGAGCAGTACTTC
CSAKSGAGSYEQYF
>TRBJ2-5|NA|TRBV28|NA
TGTGCCAGCAGTTTTTGGGGGAGTAGCAGGGAGACCCAGTACTTC
CASSFWGSSRETQYF
>TRBJ2-1|NA|TRBV18|NA
TGTGCCAGCTCGGAAGTACGGACTCCTAATGAGCAGTTCTTC
CASSEVRTPNEQFF
>TRBJ2-3|NA|TRBV13|TRBD1
TGTGCCAGCAGCTCAAGGACAGGGGGCATTCCAGATACGCAGTATTTT
CASSSRTGGIPDTQYF
>TRBJ2-1|NA|TRBV6-1|NA
TGTGTCAGCAGTGAAGTCCCAGGCTTTGGTGAGCAGTTCTTC
CVSSEVPGFGEQFF
>TRBJ1-4|NA|TRBV6-1|NA
TGTGCCAGCAGTGGGTCGGCAGCAACTAATGAAAAACTGTTTTTT
CASSGSAATNEKLFF
>TRBJ1-2|NA|TRBV12-3/TRBV12-4|NA
TGTGCCAGCAGTTTGGTCAGGCTTCCTAACGGCTACACCTTC
CASSLVRLPNGYTF
>TRBJ2-6|NA|TRBV11-3|TRBD2
TGTGCCAGCGGGAGGGGAAAAGGGGTCTCTGGGGTCAACGTCCTGACTTTC
CASGRGKGVSGVNVLTF
>TRBJ1-1|NA|TRBV20-1|NA
TGCAGTGCTAGAGATGGATCGAACACTGAAGCTTTCTTT
CSARDGSNTEAFF
>TRBJ2-3|NA|TRBV12-3/TRBV12-4|NA
TGTGCCATCAGTCTAAACCGGGACACCTGGCGCACAGATACGCAGTATTTT
CAISLNRDTWRTDTQYF
>TRBJ1-3|NA|TRBV12-3/TRBV12-4|NA
TGTGCCAACAGCCTCTCCGGGGCAGGAAACACCATATATTTT
CANSLSGAGNTIYF
>TRBJ2-3|few|TRBV5-6|TRBD1
TGTGCCAGCAGCTTGGAGACGGGACAGGGCGCAGATACGCAGTATTTT
CASSLETGQGADTQYF
>TRBJ2-2|many|TRBV11-2|TRBD2
TGTGCCAGCAGCTCAAGTACTAGCGGCCCAAGAACCGGGGAGCTGTTTTTT
CASSSSTSGPRTGELFF
>TRBJ1-2|NA|TRBV30|NA
TGTGCCTGGAGTGAATACTTCCGCGATGGCTACACCTTC
CAWSEYFRDGYTF
>TRBJ1-6|NA|TRBV10-2|NA
TGCGCCAGCTGCGCAAAACCGGAGGGTGGGTCACCCCTCCACTTT
CASCAKPEGGSPLHF